Below, 23 T cell receptor beta chains from the same sample are listed, as sequenced in a study of blood T cell repertoires in COVID-19. Assay used: immunoSEQ multiplex PCR; TCRdb lists only in-frame clones, some missing. The sample has about 34,000 clones, 81% seen once. Sequencing was carried out using peripheral blood. These receptors all come from a man between 65 and 85 years old with COVID-19, enrolled during active disease.

This chain joins TRBV5-1 and TRBJ2-5, with D possibly matching TRBD2 (6 bases). The V end lost 0 bases, the J end lost 5 bases, and 14 bases lay between the germline ends. Germline CDR1 and CDR2: SGHRS and YFSETQ. The CDR3 length is 15 residues. The CDR3 loop is CASSLAAGRAETQYF. The CDR3 coding sequence is TGCGCCAGCAGCTTGGCCGCGGGGCGCGCCGAGACCCAGTACTTC.

CDR3 region: CASSLGPPTGGADQETQYF. DNA of the CDR3: TGTGCCAGCAGCTTGGGCCCACCTACAGGGGGCGCCGATCAAGAGACCCAGTACTTC. The rearrangement joins TRBV5-4 to TRBJ2-5; 9 nucleotides match TRBD1. Germline CDR1 SGHNT, CDR2 YYREEE (reference sequence). The V and J ends lost 0 bases and 2 bases, in that order; junction bases with no gene match: 14. This CDR3 is 19 amino acids long.

V gene TRBV6-6 combines with J gene TRBJ2-2; unclear D gene. Germline CDR1 and CDR2: MNHNY and SVGAGI (reference sequence). The CDR3 is 13 amino acids. Deletions cut 11 bases from V and 0 bases from J, with 10 bases between. In DNA, the CDR3 is TGTGCCTCCCGGTATACGAACACCGGGGAGCTGTTTTTT. It translates to CASRYTNTGELFF.

V gene TRBV6-4 combines with J gene TRBJ1-5; tentative D call: TRBD1 (5 bases). V was clipped by 5 bases and J by 4 bases, with 9 bases between them. Germline V gives CDR1 MRHNA, CDR2 SNTAGT. This CDR3 is built from 13 residues. Written as DNA, the CDR3 is TGTGCCAGCAGTCAAGGACATAATCAGCCCCAGCATTTT. Translated: CASSQGHNQPQHF.

The rearrangement uses TRBV5-1 and TRBJ1-3; D is ambiguous. Germline values: CDR1 SGHRS, CDR2 YFSETQ. The germline V and J ends were trimmed by 0 bases and 1 base, with 14 bases remaining between them. The CDR3 runs 17 residues. This CDR3 reads CASSLARLSASGNTIYF. In DNA, the CDR3 is TGCGCCAGCAGCTTGGCGAGGTTATCGGCATCTGGAAACACCATATATTTT.

V and J are TRBV7-3 and TRBJ2-3, with D perhaps matching TRBD2 (5 bases). This CDR3 has 17 amino acids. Germline V gene data show CDR1 as SGHTA and CDR2 as FQGTGA. V was trimmed by 1 base and J by 0 bases, leaving 14 bases between them. The CDR3 protein is CASSLRSAGGSTDTQYF. The CDR3 DNA reads as TGTGCCAGCAGCTTAAGGTCGGCGGGCGGGAGCACAGATACGCAGTATTTT. The variable domain in full, completed from reference TRBV7-3 and TRBJ2-3, reads GAGVSQTPSNKVTEKGKYVELRCDPISGHTALYWYRQSLGQGPEFLIYFQGTGAADDSGLPNDRFFAVRPEGSVSTLKIQRTERGDSAVYLCASSLRSAGGSTDTQYFGPGTRLTVL.

The chain is built from TRBV30 and TRBJ1-6; D is perhaps TRBD1 (6 bases). The CDR3 loop spans 15 amino acids. Trimming removed 3 bases at V and 5 bases at J, with 14 bases between. Germline lookup yields CDR1 GTSNPN and CDR2 SVGIG (reference sequence). The CDR3 DNA sequence: TGTGCCTGGAGCCCCGAACAGGGCAATAATTCACCCCTCCACTTT. Its protein is CAWSPEQGNNSPLHF.

The V and J genes are TRBV7-3 and TRBJ2-2; 9 positions match TRBD1. Germline-derived CDR1 and CDR2 are SGHTA and FQGTGA. V was pared by 5 bases and J by 6 bases, with 7 bases of the junction left unmatched. The CDR3 spans 15 residues. CDR3 in amino acids: CASSPTGTGPGELFF. The CDR3 DNA sequence: TGTGCCAGCAGCCCCACCGGGACAGGGCCCGGGGAGCTGTTTTTT.

The rearrangement links TRBV6-6 to TRBJ2-2, with 9 bases identical to TRBD1. The CDR3 covers 16 residues. The J segment lost 5 bases and the V segment lost 5 bases, leaving 9 bases of the junction unmatched. CDR1 is MNHNY, CDR2 SVGAGI, per germline (reference sequence). The CDR3 sequence is CASSPTGGIGTGELFF. DNA of the CDR3: TGTGCCAGCAGTCCAACAGGGGGCATTGGGACCGGGGAGCTGTTTTTT.

The chain employs TRBV2 and TRBJ1-2, with D perhaps TRBD1 (5 bases). Germline CDR1 reads SNHLY; CDR2 reads FYNNEI. V was clipped by 6 bases and J by 3 bases, with 8 bases between them. The CDR3 is 12 amino acids. The DNA for the CDR3 is TGTGCCAGCAGCAGGGCGCACTATGGCTACACCTTC. It codes for CASSRAHYGYTF.

V is TRBV7-2 and J is TRBJ1-1, with TRBD1 matching 8 bases. The CDR3 covers 15 residues. V was clipped by 6 bases and J by 4 bases; unmatched bases: 10. The germline gives CDR1 SGHTA, CDR2 FQGNSA. CDR3 loop: CASSSQTGALTEAFF. The CDR3 DNA follows: TGTGCCAGCAGTTCTCAGACAGGGGCTCTCACTGAAGCTTTCTTT.

CDR3: CASTPSQVNTEAFF. The CDR3 DNA reads as TGTGCCAGCACCCCTTCACAGGTCAATACTGAAGCTTTCTTT. V gene TRBV6-5 combines with J gene TRBJ1-1, with D possibly matching TRBD1 (5 bases). Germline V CDR1 and CDR2: MNHEY, SVGAGI. The CDR3 is made up of 14 amino acids. Trimming left V 7 bases short and J 5 bases short, with 17 bases between.

V gene TRBV27 combines with J gene TRBJ2-2; possible D gene TRBD1, 5 bases. V dropped 7 bases and J dropped 3 bases, with 9 bases sitting between them. From germline, CDR1 is MNHEY and CDR2 SMNVEV (reference sequence). The CDR3 spans 13 residues. This chain's CDR3 is CASTRVDTGELFF. Written as DNA, the CDR3 is TGTGCCAGCACCAGGGTCGACACCGGGGAGCTGTTTTTT.

This chain connects TRBV6-5 to TRBJ2-7; a possible D gene is TRBD2 (6 bases). The CDR3 is 15 amino acids. The V gene's germline CDR1 is MNHEY and CDR2 SVGAGI. The V end was cut by 8 bases, the J end by 1 base, with 18 bases between. CDR3 DNA: TGTGCCAGCTTCGGTCGAGGAGCGGGTTCCTACGAGCAGTACTTC. This encodes CASFGRGAGSYEQYF.

In its sample, this clone was seen a few times. The V and J genes are TRBV7-3 and TRBJ2-3; unclear D gene. Deletions cut 5 bases from V and 1 base from J, with 10 bases between. The CDR3 length is 14 residues. Germline V lookup: CDR1 SGHTA, CDR2 FQGTGA. The CDR3 loop reads CASSQVGRTDTQYF. CDR3 bases: TGTGCCAGCAGCCAGGTTGGGCGCACAGATACGCAGTATTTT.

The chain has TRBV10-3 and TRBJ1-1; no definite D call. The V and J ends lost 6 bases and 3 bases respectively, with 11 bases between them. This CDR3 contains 13 residues. Germline CDR1 and CDR2: ENHRY and SYGVKD. The CDR3 loop is CAIRAARDTEAFF. The CDR3 coding sequence is TGTGCCATCAGAGCAGCGAGGGACACTGAAGCTTTCTTT.

The chain links TRBV28 to TRBJ1-1; maybe TRBD1 (5 bases). Trimming removed 2 bases from V and 6 bases from J, with 16 bases in between. Germline assignment: CDR1 MDHEN and CDR2 SYDVKM. This CDR3 has 15 residues. In nucleotides, the CDR3 is TGTGCCAGCAGTTTACACGGGGGGTTACTATCTGAAGCTTTCTTT. Translating gives CASSLHGGLLSEAFF.

The gene calls are TRBV28 and TRBJ2-1, with 11 nucleotides matching TRBD2. Germline V lookup: CDR1 MDHEN, CDR2 SYDVKM. Unmatched junction bases numbered 6, after V lost 8 bases and J lost 3 bases. This CDR3 comprises 15 residues. The CDR3 bases are TGTGCCAGCCAGATGCTAGCGGGGGGCTACAATGAGCAGTTCTTC. Translation: CASQMLAGGYNEQFF.

The chain links TRBV10-3 to TRBJ2-1; weak D call: TRBD2 (6 bases). Germline values: CDR1 ENHRY, CDR2 SYGVKD. This CDR3 has 20 amino acids. V lost 6 bases to trimming and J lost 3 bases, with 30 bases between them. CDR3 sequence reads: CAIRGLGEGWSGRNYNEQFF. The CDR3 DNA reads as TGTGCCATCAGGGGGTTGGGGGAAGGTTGGAGCGGGCGGAACTACAATGAGCAGTTCTTC.

The chain couples TRBV28 to TRBJ1-1, with 7 nucleotides matching TRBD1. V was clipped by 6 bases and J by 10 bases; unmatched bases: 11. CDR3 length: 13 residues. Germline values: CDR1 MDHEN, CDR2 SYDVKM. Here the CDR3 DNA reads TGTGCCAGCAGGTGGACAGGTCCGTACCCAGCTTTCTTT. The encoded protein is CASRWTGPYPAFF. The full variable domain, in which reference TRBV28 and TRBJ1-1 provide the parts outside the CDR3, is DVKVTQSSRYLVKRTGEKVFLECVQDMDHENMFWYRQDPGLGLRLIYFSYDVKMKEKGDIPEGYSVSREKKERFSLILESASTNQTSMYLCASRWTGPYPAFFGQGTRLTVV.

The rearrangement links TRBV29-1 to TRBJ2-5, with TRBD2 identical over 11 bases. The V and J ends lost 4 bases and 2 bases, in that order; junction bases with no gene match: 6. The CDR3 is made up of 15 amino acids. Germline V lookup: CDR1 SQVTM, CDR2 ANQGSEA. The CDR3 coding sequence is TGCAGCGTTGTCTGGTCTAGCGGGAGGCAAGAGACCCAGTACTTC. This gives the protein CSVVWSSGRQETQYF.

This clone came up a few times. The gene calls are TRBV6-6 and TRBJ1-6; possible D gene TRBD1, 6 bases. V was trimmed by 5 bases and J by 13 bases, leaving 9 bases between them. The germline V gene encodes CDR1 MNHNY and CDR2 SVGAGI (reference sequence). CDR3 length: 11 residues. CDR3 residues: CASSTGGPLHF. DNA of the CDR3: TGTGCCAGCAGTACTGGGGGCCCCCTCCACTTT.

This sequence joins TRBV5-1 and TRBJ2-1; 10 nucleotides line up with TRBD2. V lost 4 bases to trimming and J lost 5 bases; unmatched junction nucleotides: 9. CDR3 size: 16 residues. CDR1 is SGHRS and CDR2 is YFSETQ in the germline V gene. CDR3 nucleotide sequence: TGCGCCAGCAGCCCCGGGACTAGCGCACCACACAATGAGCAGTTCTTC. It encodes CASSPGTSAPHNEQFF.